What follows is one T cell receptor (beta chain) and its context. Definition of naive CD8+ T cells rested on a CD45RO-CCR7+CD27+CD95- profile. All TRB cDNA libraries came from 5' RACE performed with UMI labels. From the 5' RACE reads, TCRdb lists one entry per CDR3 protein and no DNA. The sample includes about 62,000 distinct CDR3 sequences. These data are taken from a study of CXCR3-negative and CXCR3-positive naive CD8 T cells. CDR3 length: 14 residues. CDR1 and CDR2 (germline): SQVTM, ANQGSEA. The rearrangement joins TRBV29-1 to TRBJ2-1; TCRdb's D gene call, TRBD2, goes unchecked for lack of DNA. The clonotype comes from a human donor in good health. Some clones in this sample may be carry-over from other donors' samples. Sequences were obtained from naive CXCR3- CD8+ T cells from blood. Subset specified: CD45RO-CCR7+CD27+CD95- naive CD8+ T cells lacking CXCR3 (TNR3-). The CDR3 region is CSVCSGGEFDEQFF.